This T cell receptor beta chain appears in the sequencing data of a study of blood T cells in healthy people across ages. Primers used in a second PCR of about 6 to 11 cycles were a sample-barcoded 5' primer and a J-beta primer mix. Each CDR3 protein gets one entry after TCRdb re-called the 5' RACE reads with MiXCR. This sample has hundreds of thousands of distinct CDR3 sequences, with around 41% found just once. The material sequenced was blood. This receptor was obtained from a man of 80 years or more in good health.

The CDR3, as DNA: TGTGCCAGTCAGGGGGGCTACGCGCGGAATGAGCAGTTCTTC. Translated, it gives CASQGGYARNEQFF. This chain links TRBV7-2 with TRBJ2-1, with D maybe TRBD1 (7 bases). The V gene's germline CDR1 is SGHTA and CDR2 FQGNSA. Trimming took 9 bases from V and 7 from J, leaving 19 bases between them. The CDR3 consists of 14 residues.